Listed below are T cell receptor beta chains from one sample, sequenced in a study of B cell selection in AIRE deficiency. Sequenced by immunoSEQ multiplex PCR; TCRdb stores in-frame clones only, minus some. The sample has some 19,000 clones; more than 95% are singletons. Sequences were obtained from conventional CD4+ T cells sorted from PBMCs. These receptors all stem from a human donor with AIRE deficiency. Each CDR3 is given with its conserved first and last residue. A D gene is named only where the DNA matches it firmly. For some rows the clone size is stated as once, few or many, or as a class when expanded; others skip it.

d_call: .; clone_size: .; j_call: TRBJ1-1; v_call: TRBV11-2; cdr3_aa: CASSFGFGSTEAFF; cdr3_nt: TGTGCCAGCAGCTTTGGATTCGGGAGCACTGAAGCTTTCTTT
d_call: TRBD1; clone_size: .; j_call: TRBJ1-5; v_call: TRBV19; cdr3_aa: CASSPRTGVGGQPQHF; cdr3_nt: TGTGCCAGTAGTCCCAGGACAGGGGTGGGGGGTCAGCCCCAGCATTTT
d_call: TRBD1; clone_size: .; j_call: TRBJ2-1; v_call: TRBV11-2; cdr3_aa: CASSLGGQGYEQFF; cdr3_nt: TGTGCCAGCAGCTTAGGGGGACAGGGCTATGAGCAGTTCTTC
d_call: .; clone_size: .; j_call: TRBJ2-3; v_call: TRBV6-5; cdr3_aa: CASSYKAASTDTQYF; cdr3_nt: TGTGCCAGCAGTTACAAGGCAGCGTCCACAGATACGCAGTATTTT
d_call: TRBD1; clone_size: .; j_call: TRBJ2-7; v_call: TRBV5-4; cdr3_aa: CASSRDRGYEQYF; cdr3_nt: TGTGCCAGCAGCCGGGACAGGGGTTACGAGCAGTACTTC
d_call: .; clone_size: .; j_call: TRBJ1-4; v_call: TRBV5-1; cdr3_aa: CASSWQQGPNEKLFF; cdr3_nt: TGCGCCAGCAGCTGGCAACAGGGTCCTAATGAAAAACTGTTTTTT
d_call: TRBD1; clone_size: .; j_call: TRBJ2-5; v_call: TRBV5-8; cdr3_aa: CASRPRQGVGETQYF; cdr3_nt: TGTGCCAGCAGGCCCAGACAGGGAGTAGGGGAGACCCAGTACTTC
d_call: .; clone_size: .; j_call: TRBJ1-3; v_call: TRBV5-5; cdr3_aa: CASSYFSNRWYSGNTIYF; cdr3_nt: TGTGCCAGCAGCTATTTCTCGAACAGGTGGTACTCTGGAAACACCATATATTTT
d_call: .; clone_size: .; j_call: TRBJ1-5; v_call: TRBV4-1; cdr3_aa: CASSQDRGFGQPQHF; cdr3_nt: TGCGCCAGCAGCCAAGATCGAGGTTTCGGCCAGCCCCAGCATTTT
d_call: TRBD1; clone_size: .; j_call: TRBJ1-2; v_call: TRBV9; cdr3_aa: CASSVEADRGYGYTF; cdr3_nt: TGTGCCAGCAGCGTAGAAGCCGACAGGGGCTATGGCTACACCTTC
d_call: .; clone_size: .; j_call: TRBJ2-2; v_call: TRBV2; cdr3_aa: CASSEAGGDTGELFF; cdr3_nt: TGTGCCAGCAGTGAAGCGGGGGGCGACACCGGGGAGCTGTTTTTT
d_call: TRBD2; clone_size: once; j_call: TRBJ2-7; v_call: TRBV7-3; cdr3_aa: CASSPRGAGGAYEQYF; cdr3_nt: TGTGCCAGCAGCCCCCGTGGAGCGGGAGGGGCGTACGAGCAGTACTTC
d_call: TRBD2; clone_size: .; j_call: TRBJ2-7; v_call: TRBV27; cdr3_aa: CASSLLAGGPVEQYF; cdr3_nt: TGTGCCAGCAGTTTACTGGCGGGGGGGCCGGTCGAGCAGTACTTC
d_call: .; clone_size: .; j_call: TRBJ1-3; v_call: TRBV11-3; cdr3_aa: CASSFLDSSGNTIYF; cdr3_nt: TGTGCCAGCAGCTTCCTCGACAGCTCTGGAAACACCATATATTTT
d_call: .; clone_size: .; j_call: TRBJ1-2; v_call: TRBV28; cdr3_aa: CASTESRIYGYTF; cdr3_nt: TGTGCCAGCACGGAGAGCAGGATCTATGGCTACACCTTC
d_call: TRBD2; clone_size: .; j_call: TRBJ2-3; v_call: TRBV6-1; cdr3_aa: CASSERASGITDTQYF; cdr3_nt: TGTGCCAGCAGTGAACGAGCTAGCGGGATCACAGATACGCAGTATTTT
d_call: .; clone_size: .; j_call: TRBJ1-2; v_call: TRBV4-3; cdr3_aa: CASSQERLSGYTF; cdr3_nt: TGCGCCAGCAGCCAAGAGAGGCTATCTGGCTACACCTTC
d_call: TRBD1; clone_size: once; j_call: TRBJ2-2; v_call: TRBV7-9; cdr3_aa: CASSMRGQPNTGELFF; cdr3_nt: TGTGCCAGCAGCATGAGGGGGCAGCCGAACACCGGGGAGCTGTTTTTT
d_call: .; clone_size: .; j_call: TRBJ2-1; v_call: TRBV19; cdr3_aa: CASTKGDLWNEQFF; cdr3_nt: TGTGCCAGTACCAAAGGCGACCTGTGGAATGAGCAGTTCTTC
d_call: TRBD2; clone_size: .; j_call: TRBJ2-5; v_call: TRBV5-4; cdr3_aa: CASSLAGGGGGETQYF; cdr3_nt: TGTGCCAGCAGCTTGGCCGGCGGCGGGGGAGGGGAGACCCAGTACTTC
d_call: .; clone_size: .; j_call: TRBJ1-1; v_call: TRBV11-3; cdr3_aa: CASSSHRGASTEAFF; cdr3_nt: TGTGCCAGCAGCTCCCACCGGGGGGCAAGCACTGAAGCTTTCTTT
d_call: TRBD2; clone_size: .; j_call: TRBJ2-3; v_call: TRBV10-3; cdr3_aa: CAISDGAGEGSPTQYF; cdr3_nt: TGTGCCATCAGTGACGGAGCGGGAGAGGGGTCCCCAACGCAGTATTTT
d_call: .; clone_size: once; j_call: TRBJ1-3; v_call: TRBV5-6; cdr3_aa: CASSRTVSRNTIYF; cdr3_nt: TGTGCCAGCAGCCGGACGGTTTCGCGAAACACCATATATTTT
d_call: .; clone_size: .; j_call: TRBJ2-5; v_call: TRBV6-9; cdr3_aa: CASRRTNQETQYF; cdr3_nt: TGTGCCAGCAGACGGACTAACCAGGAGACCCAGTACTTC
d_call: .; clone_size: few; j_call: TRBJ2-3; v_call: TRBV7-3; cdr3_aa: CASSLMHRDTQYF; cdr3_nt: TGTGCCAGCAGCTTAATGCACCGAGATACGCAGTATTTT
d_call: .; clone_size: once; j_call: TRBJ1-5; v_call: TRBV10-3; cdr3_aa: CAISESRVRGGNQPQHF; cdr3_nt: TGTGCCATCAGTGAGTCGAGGGTCAGGGGCGGCAATCAGCCCCAGCATTTT
d_call: .; clone_size: once; j_call: TRBJ2-1; v_call: TRBV5-1; cdr3_aa: CASSLGGRGSYNEQFF; cdr3_nt: TGCGCCAGCAGCCTGGGAGGGAGGGGGTCCTACAATGAGCAGTTCTTC
d_call: .; clone_size: .; j_call: TRBJ2-1; v_call: TRBV9; cdr3_aa: CASSRSPQINEQFF; cdr3_nt: TGTGCCAGCAGTCGTAGTCCTCAGATCAATGAGCAGTTCTTC
d_call: .; clone_size: .; j_call: TRBJ1-1; v_call: TRBV28; cdr3_aa: CASRPPVNTEAFF; cdr3_nt: TGTGCCAGCAGGCCCCCGGTAAACACTGAAGCTTTCTTT
d_call: TRBD2; clone_size: .; j_call: TRBJ2-7; v_call: TRBV5-4; cdr3_aa: CASSLEAGGRYEQYF; cdr3_nt: TGTGCCAGCAGCCTGGAGGCGGGAGGACGTTACGAGCAGTACTTC
d_call: TRBD2; clone_size: .; j_call: TRBJ2-3; v_call: TRBV2; cdr3_aa: CASKRGGFHLPDTQYF; cdr3_nt: TGTGCCAGCAAGCGGGGGGGCTTTCACCTCCCAGATACGCAGTATTTT
d_call: .; clone_size: .; j_call: TRBJ1-1; v_call: TRBV5-1; cdr3_aa: CASSPPDSTNEAFF; cdr3_nt: TGCGCCAGCAGCCCGCCGGACAGTACTAACGAAGCTTTCTTT
d_call: .; clone_size: .; j_call: TRBJ2-5; v_call: TRBV2; cdr3_aa: CASSEALGGKATQETQYF; cdr3_nt: TGTGCCAGCAGTGAAGCGCTGGGGGGCAAGGCGACCCAAGAGACCCAGTACTTC
d_call: TRBD2; clone_size: .; j_call: TRBJ2-1; v_call: TRBV4-2; cdr3_aa: CASSPGTSGYNEQFF; cdr3_nt: TGTGCCAGCAGCCCCGGGACTAGCGGCTACAATGAGCAGTTCTTC
d_call: .; clone_size: once; j_call: TRBJ1-4; v_call: TRBV5-1; cdr3_aa: CASSRTAGNEKLFF; cdr3_nt: TGCGCCAGCAGCCGGACAGCTGGCAATGAAAAACTGTTTTTT
d_call: .; clone_size: once; j_call: TRBJ2-5; v_call: TRBV11-3; cdr3_aa: CASSFRVGETQYF; cdr3_nt: TGTGCCAGCAGCTTCAGGGTTGGGGAGACCCAGTACTTC
d_call: .; clone_size: .; j_call: TRBJ2-1; v_call: TRBV29-1; cdr3_aa: CSGGSYNEQFF; cdr3_nt: TGCAGCGGAGGGTCCTACAATGAGCAGTTCTTC
d_call: .; clone_size: .; j_call: TRBJ1-5; v_call: TRBV7-8; cdr3_aa: CASSLDLNQPQHF; cdr3_nt: TGTGCCAGCAGCCTCGACTTAAATCAGCCCCAGCATTTT
d_call: .; clone_size: few; j_call: TRBJ1-5; v_call: TRBV7-9; cdr3_aa: CASSLFDQPQHF; cdr3_nt: TGTGCCAGCAGCTTATTTGATCAGCCCCAGCATTTT
d_call: .; clone_size: .; j_call: TRBJ2-1; v_call: TRBV18; cdr3_aa: CASSPLNYEQFF; cdr3_nt: TGTGCCAGCTCACCTTTAAACTATGAGCAGTTCTTC
d_call: TRBD1; clone_size: .; j_call: TRBJ2-3; v_call: TRBV2; cdr3_aa: CASSSDRGTDTQYF; cdr3_nt: TGTGCCAGCAGTAGCGACAGGGGCACAGATACGCAGTATTTT
d_call: .; clone_size: .; j_call: TRBJ1-5; v_call: TRBV19; cdr3_aa: CASSIVWLVSRSSSNQPQHF; cdr3_nt: TGTGCCAGTAGTATTGTGTGGTTGGTAAGCCGATCGTCTAGCAATCAGCCCCAGCATTTT
d_call: .; clone_size: .; j_call: TRBJ2-3; v_call: TRBV29-1; cdr3_aa: CSVERWQVGDTQYF; cdr3_nt: TGCAGCGTTGAACGGTGGCAGGTTGGAGATACGCAGTATTTT
d_call: .; clone_size: .; j_call: TRBJ2-5; v_call: TRBV11-3; cdr3_aa: CASRPPGTLQETQYF; cdr3_nt: TGTGCCAGCAGGCCGCCGGGGACACTCCAAGAGACCCAGTACTTC
d_call: .; clone_size: .; j_call: TRBJ2-5; v_call: TRBV5-6; cdr3_aa: CASSPGVQREETQYF; cdr3_nt: TGTGCCAGCAGCCCCGGGGTCCAGCGGGAAGAGACCCAGTACTTC